This T cell receptor beta chain was recorded in a study of blood T cell repertoires in COVID-19 (dated by TCRdb to 2018 to 2021). Regarding the research as a whole: Samples covering the acute and convalescent phases of COVID-19 were provided by collaborators in the United States, Italy and Spain. The repertoires were made available in a free public database intended to serve as a resource for research on the immune response to SARS-CoV-2. The prospective study material was composed of cDNA or gDNA derived from T cells, B-cell-depleted T cells, or PBMCs. Sample metadata almost always included a de-identified subject ID, COVID-19 status, age in years and sex. Deeply sampled blood TCRbeta repertoires from subjects exposed to, actively infected with, or recovered from COVID-19 were included in the dataset. HLA class I and class II types, where available, came from metadata supplied by the sample provider rather than from assay-based typing. Samples were obtained from the ongoing ImmuneRACE study (first 160 participants) and from 1,254 subjects provided by 6 global collaborators. Here is what the overall study found, with its caveats: Clinical and demographic metadata were provided uncurated, with the amount varying by source and participant.

In the prospective study, participants were about 18 to 95 years old, resided in around 25 geographic areas of the United States, and were enrolled through a virtual design. In the prospective study, participants were assigned to cohorts based on the clinical history participants reported in a screening survey and a study questionnaire. Recovered participants in ImmuneRACE Cohort 3 were defined as having two consecutive negative NP/OP PCR tests, clearance from a healthcare professional, or resolution of symptoms. In the prospective study, whole blood, serum and a nasopharyngeal or oropharyngeal swab were collected from each participant by mobile phlebotomists. Prospective study participants could optionally give additional blood draws and questionnaires over an approximately 2-month period. Before DNA extraction, blood samples from the prospective study were shipped at room temperature or frozen.

Taken from the germline V gene, the CDR1 and CDR2 loops are MDHEN and SYDVKM. The junction shows trimming of 8 bases on V and 3 bases on J, and the gene matches do not reach 6 bases of it. From the cysteine up to the phenylalanine, the CDR3 has a length of 13 residues. The only DNA kept is the CDR3, 39 bases in frame from the first base. TCRbeta CDR3 regions were amplified from genomic DNA by means of the immunoSEQ Assay, a bias-controlled multiplex PCR. Per the source publication's procedure: The number of nucleated cells in each sample was estimated by amplification of reference gene primers within the assay. Sequence reads were collapsed and filtered to measure the absolute abundance of every unique TCRbeta CDR3 rearrangement. Productive Simpson clonality was computed per sample as the square root of Simpson's diversity index over productive rearrangements. In its TCRdb copy, this immuneACCESS table keeps in-frame sequences only and misses some clones. Where compared with another copy, unresolved V genes explain less than half of these, and the others have no known cause. The V and J calls and the clone size are those of that table, but D and trimming were determined from the DNA. The sample has a few hundred thousand clones on record, roughly 87% of them singletons. The ten largest clones capture 3% of the sample.

Remarks on this clone: This clone's antigen is unknown. No qualities accompany the bases; no much larger clone lies one base away.

The material sequenced was PBMCs or T cells enriched from blood (not recorded which). The receptor was isolated from a woman aged 25-40 years who had recovered from COVID-19. The V gene is TRBV28 and the J gene is TRBJ1-2; TRBD1 aligns with 7 central bases. This receptor has the CDR3 CASEGGQHYGYTF. The sequence in DNA is TGTGCCAGCGAGGGGGGACAGCACTATGGCTACACCTTC.